This T cell receptor beta chain stems from a study of shared clonotypes between healthy human individuals. Study overall: Ranging from 18 to 49 in age, donors were a couple of women and a few men. The plates for each donor numbered three CD4 naive, three CD4 memory, two CD8 naive and one CD8 memory. General study points: Between several donors, naive CD4 clonotypes were shared at a level of about 5%.

Clones were sequenced by immunoSEQ multiplex PCR, and TCRdb holds only the in-frame ones, with some missing. The data hold more than 1 million clones, with approximately 80% observed a single time. CDR1 and CDR2 from the germline V gene are SEHNR and FQNEAQ (reference sequence). V shed 1 base and J shed 1 base, with 13 bases lying between them. The CDR3 consists of 16 residues. With respect to this clone: What it binds is unknown.

This clonotype was obtained from a man between 18 and 29 years old in good health. Some clones in this sample may be carry-over from other donors' samples. The V and J genes are TRBV7-9 and TRBJ1-2; D possibly corresponds to TRBD1 (6 bases). Sequencing was carried out using memory CD4+ T cells from PBMCs. Subset in this sample: CD45RA-negative fraction. The CDR3, as DNA: TGTGCCAGCAGCTTAGATGGTGGGACACTTAACTATGGCTACACCTTC. Protein product: CASSLDGGTLNYGYTF. The variable domain in full, with the rest retrieved from reference TRBV7-9 and TRBJ1-2, is DTGVSQNPRHKITKRGQNVTFRCDPISEHNRLYWYRQTLGQGPEFLTYFQNEAQLEKSRLLSDRFSAERPKGSFSTLEIQRTEQGDSAMYLCASSLDGGTLNYGYTFGSGTRLTVV.